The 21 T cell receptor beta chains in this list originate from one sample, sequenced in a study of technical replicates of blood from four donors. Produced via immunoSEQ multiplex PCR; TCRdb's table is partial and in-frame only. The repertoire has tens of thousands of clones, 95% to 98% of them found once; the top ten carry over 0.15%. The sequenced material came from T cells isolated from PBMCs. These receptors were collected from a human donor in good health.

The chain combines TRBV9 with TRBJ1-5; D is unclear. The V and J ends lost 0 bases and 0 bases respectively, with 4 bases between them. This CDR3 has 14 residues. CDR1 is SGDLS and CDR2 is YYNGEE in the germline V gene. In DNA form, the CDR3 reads TGTGCCAGCAGCGTAGAGCATAGCAATCAGCCCCAGCATTTT. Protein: CASSVEHSNQPQHF.

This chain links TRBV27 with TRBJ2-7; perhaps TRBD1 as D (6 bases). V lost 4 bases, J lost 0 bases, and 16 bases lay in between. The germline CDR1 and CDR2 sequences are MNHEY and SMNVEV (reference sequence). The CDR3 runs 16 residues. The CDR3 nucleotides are TGTGCCAGCAGTTCCCCGACAGGTTTCAGCTCCTACGAGCAGTACTTC. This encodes CASSSPTGFSSYEQYF.

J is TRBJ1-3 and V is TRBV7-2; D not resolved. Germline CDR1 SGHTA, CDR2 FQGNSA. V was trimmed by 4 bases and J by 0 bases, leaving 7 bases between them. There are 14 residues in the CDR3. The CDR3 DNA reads TGTGCCAGCAGCTCGCGAGCCTCTGGAAACACCATATATTTT. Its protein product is CASSSRASGNTIYF.

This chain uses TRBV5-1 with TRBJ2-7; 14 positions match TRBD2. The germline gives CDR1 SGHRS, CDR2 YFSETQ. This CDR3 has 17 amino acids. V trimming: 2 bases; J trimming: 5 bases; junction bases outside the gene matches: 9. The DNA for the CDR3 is TGCGCCAGCAGCTTTGGACTAGCGGGGGGCTTGGCGGACGAGCAGTACTTC. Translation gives CASSFGLAGGLADEQYF.

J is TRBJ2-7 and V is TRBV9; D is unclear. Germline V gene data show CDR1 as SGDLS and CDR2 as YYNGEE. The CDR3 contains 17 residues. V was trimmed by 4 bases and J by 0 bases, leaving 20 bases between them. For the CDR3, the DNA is TGTGCCAGCAGCCCCGTACGGGTCTCCCGGAGCTCCTACGAGCAGTACTTC. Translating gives CASSPVRVSRSSYEQYF. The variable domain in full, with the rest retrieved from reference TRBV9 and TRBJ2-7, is DSGVTQTPKHLITATGQRVTLRCSPRSGDLSVYWYQQSLDQGLQFLIQYYNGEERAKGNILERFSAQQFPDLHSELNLSSLELGDSALYFCASSPVRVSRSSYEQYFGPGTRLTVT.

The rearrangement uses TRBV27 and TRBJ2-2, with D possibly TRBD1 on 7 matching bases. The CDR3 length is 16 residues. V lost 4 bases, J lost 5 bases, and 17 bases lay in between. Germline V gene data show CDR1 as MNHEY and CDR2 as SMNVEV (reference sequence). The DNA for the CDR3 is TGTGCCAGCAGTTACCGGGCAGGGGGGAAGACCGGGGAGCTGTTTTTT. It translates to CASSYRAGGKTGELFF.

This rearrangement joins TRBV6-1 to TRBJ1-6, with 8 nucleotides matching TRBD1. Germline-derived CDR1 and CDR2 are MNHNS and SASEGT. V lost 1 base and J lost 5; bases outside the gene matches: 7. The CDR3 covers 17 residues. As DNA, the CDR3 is TGTGCCAGCAGTGAAGACTACAGGGGGAGTAATAATTCACCCCTCCACTTT. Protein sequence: CASSEDYRGSNNSPLHF.

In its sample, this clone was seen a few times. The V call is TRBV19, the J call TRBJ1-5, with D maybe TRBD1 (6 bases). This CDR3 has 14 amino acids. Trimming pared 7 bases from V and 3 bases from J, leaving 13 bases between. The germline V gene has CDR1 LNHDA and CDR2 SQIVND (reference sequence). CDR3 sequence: CASTWTALNQPQHF. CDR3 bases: TGTGCCAGTACCTGGACAGCCCTCAATCAGCCCCAGCATTTT.

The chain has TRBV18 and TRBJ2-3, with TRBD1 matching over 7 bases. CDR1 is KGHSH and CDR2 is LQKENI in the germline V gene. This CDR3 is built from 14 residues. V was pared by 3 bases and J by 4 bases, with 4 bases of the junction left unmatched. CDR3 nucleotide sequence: TGTGCCAGCTCACCCTCCACAGGGGCAGATACGCAGTATTTT. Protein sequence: CASSPSTGADTQYF.

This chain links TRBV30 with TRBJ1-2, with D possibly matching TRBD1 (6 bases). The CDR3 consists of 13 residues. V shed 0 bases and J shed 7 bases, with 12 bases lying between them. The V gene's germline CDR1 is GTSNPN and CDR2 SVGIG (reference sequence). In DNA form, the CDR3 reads TGTGCCTGGAGTGTAGGGGGAGACTCTGGCTACACCTTC. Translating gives CAWSVGGDSGYTF.

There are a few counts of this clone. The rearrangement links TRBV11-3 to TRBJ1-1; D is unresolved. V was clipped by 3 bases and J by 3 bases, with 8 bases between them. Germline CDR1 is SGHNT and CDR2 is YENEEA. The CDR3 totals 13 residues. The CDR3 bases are TGTGCCAGCAGCTTTTTCGGGGACACTGAAGCTTTCTTT. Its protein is CASSFFGDTEAFF. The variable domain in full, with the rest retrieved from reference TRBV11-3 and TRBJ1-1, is EAGVVQSPRYKIIEKKQPVAFWCNPISGHNTLYWYLQNLGQGPELLIRYENEEAVDDSQLPKDRFSAERLKGVDSTLKIQPAELGDSAVYLCASSFFGDTEAFFGQGTRLTVV.

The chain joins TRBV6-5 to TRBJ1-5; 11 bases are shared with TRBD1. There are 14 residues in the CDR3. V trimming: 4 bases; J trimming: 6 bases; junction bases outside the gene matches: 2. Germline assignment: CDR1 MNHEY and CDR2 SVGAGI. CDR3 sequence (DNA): TGTGCCAGCAGTTCCGGGACAGGGGGTCAGCCCCAGCATTTT. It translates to CASSSGTGGQPQHF.

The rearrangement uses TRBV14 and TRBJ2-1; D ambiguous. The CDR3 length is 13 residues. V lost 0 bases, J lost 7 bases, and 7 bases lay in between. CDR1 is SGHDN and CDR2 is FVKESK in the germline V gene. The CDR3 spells CASSQDPTNEQFF. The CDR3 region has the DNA TGTGCCAGCAGCCAAGATCCTACGAATGAGCAGTTCTTC.

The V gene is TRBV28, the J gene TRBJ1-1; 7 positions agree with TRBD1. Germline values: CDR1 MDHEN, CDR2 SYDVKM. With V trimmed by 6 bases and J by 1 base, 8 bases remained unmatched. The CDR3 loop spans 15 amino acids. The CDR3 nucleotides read TGTGCCAGCAGAGACAGGGCGGTAAAGAACACTGAAGCTTTCTTT. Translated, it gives CASRDRAVKNTEAFF.

The CDR3 region is CASRPTGWNTEAFF. The CDR3 nucleotides read TGTGCCAGCAGACCGACAGGGTGGAACACTGAAGCTTTCTTT. The V gene is TRBV6-5, the J gene TRBJ1-1; 7 bases match TRBD1. Germline V gives CDR1 MNHEY, CDR2 SVGAGI. The CDR3 is 14 residues long. V shed 6 bases, J shed 1 base, and the junction held 5 bases outside the gene matches.

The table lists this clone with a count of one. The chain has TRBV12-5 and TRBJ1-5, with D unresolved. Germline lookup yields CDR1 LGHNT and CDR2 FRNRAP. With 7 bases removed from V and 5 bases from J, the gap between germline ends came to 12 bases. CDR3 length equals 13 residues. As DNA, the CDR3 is TGTGCTAGTGCCTTTTCCGGGGATCAGCCCCAGCATTTT. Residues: CASAFSGDQPQHF. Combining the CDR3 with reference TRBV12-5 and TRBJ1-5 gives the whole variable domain DARVTQTPRHKVTEMGQEVTMRCQPILGHNTVFWYRQTMMQGLELLAYFRNRAPLDDSGMPKDRFSAEMPDATLATLKIQPSEPRDSAVYFCASAFSGDQPQHFGDGTRLSIL.

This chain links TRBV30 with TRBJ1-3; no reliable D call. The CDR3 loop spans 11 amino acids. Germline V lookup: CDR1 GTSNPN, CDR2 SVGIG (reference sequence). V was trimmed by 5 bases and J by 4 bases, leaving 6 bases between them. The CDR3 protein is CAWGGGNTIYF. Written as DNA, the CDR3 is TGTGCCTGGGGCGGAGGAAACACCATATATTTT.

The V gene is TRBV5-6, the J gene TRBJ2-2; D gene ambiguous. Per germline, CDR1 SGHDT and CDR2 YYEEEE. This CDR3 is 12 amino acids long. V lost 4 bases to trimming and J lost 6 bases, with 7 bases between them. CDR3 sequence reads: CASSIESGELFF. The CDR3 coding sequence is TGTGCCAGCAGCATAGAATCCGGGGAGCTGTTTTTT.

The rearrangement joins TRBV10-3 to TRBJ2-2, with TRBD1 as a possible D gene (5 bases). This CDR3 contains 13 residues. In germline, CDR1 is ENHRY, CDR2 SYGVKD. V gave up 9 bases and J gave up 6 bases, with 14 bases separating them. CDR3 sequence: CAITQGDPGELFF. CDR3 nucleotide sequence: TGTGCCATTACCCAAGGGGATCCCGGGGAGCTGTTTTTT.

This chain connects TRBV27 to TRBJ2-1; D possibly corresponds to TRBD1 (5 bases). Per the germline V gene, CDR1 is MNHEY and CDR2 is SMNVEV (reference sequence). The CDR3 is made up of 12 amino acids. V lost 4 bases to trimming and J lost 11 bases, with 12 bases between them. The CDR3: CASSWEGDQQFF. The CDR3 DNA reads TGTGCCAGCAGTTGGGAAGGGGATCAGCAGTTCTTC.

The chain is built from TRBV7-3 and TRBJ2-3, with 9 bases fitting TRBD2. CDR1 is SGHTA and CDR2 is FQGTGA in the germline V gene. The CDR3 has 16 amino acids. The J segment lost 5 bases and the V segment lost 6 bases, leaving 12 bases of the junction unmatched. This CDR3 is CASSPRLAGGRDTQYF. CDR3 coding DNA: TGTGCCAGCAGTCCAAGGCTTGCGGGGGGGAGAGATACGCAGTATTTT. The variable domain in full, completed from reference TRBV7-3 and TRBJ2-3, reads GAGVSQTPSNKVTEKGKYVELRCDPISGHTALYWYRQSLGQGPEFLIYFQGTGAADDSGLPNDRFFAVRPEGSVSTLKIQRTERGDSAVYLCASSPRLAGGRDTQYFGPGTRLTVL.